The clone carrying this T cell receptor beta chain was seen a single time. Its target is not known. This specimen comes from a study of cytomegalovirus exposure and HLA in healthy donors. Notes on the study in general: A few chains tied to CMV proved CMV antigen-specific in vitro. Among TCR beta chains, those listed as cytomegalovirus-associated numbered some 170. The classifier, whose performance was assessed in both the original and validation cohorts, reportedly diagnosed cytomegalovirus status with high specificity and sensitivity.

The table came from immunoSEQ multiplex PCR; TCRdb's copy has only in-frame clones and leaves some out. The sample has more than 95,000 clones, about 88% seen once. V was clipped by 2 bases and J by 2 bases; unmatched bases: 2. This CDR3 has 15 amino acids. The germline gives CDR1 MNHEY, CDR2 SMNVEV (reference sequence). V usage is TRBV27 and J usage is TRBJ2-3; 9 bases agree with TRBD2. The sequencing input was PBMCs. The source of this sequence is a woman aged 18-30 years in good health and CMV-seronegative. CDR3 loop: CASSLQRGVTDTQYF. In DNA form, the CDR3 reads TGTGCCAGCAGTTTACAGCGGGGGGTCACAGATACGCAGTATTTT.